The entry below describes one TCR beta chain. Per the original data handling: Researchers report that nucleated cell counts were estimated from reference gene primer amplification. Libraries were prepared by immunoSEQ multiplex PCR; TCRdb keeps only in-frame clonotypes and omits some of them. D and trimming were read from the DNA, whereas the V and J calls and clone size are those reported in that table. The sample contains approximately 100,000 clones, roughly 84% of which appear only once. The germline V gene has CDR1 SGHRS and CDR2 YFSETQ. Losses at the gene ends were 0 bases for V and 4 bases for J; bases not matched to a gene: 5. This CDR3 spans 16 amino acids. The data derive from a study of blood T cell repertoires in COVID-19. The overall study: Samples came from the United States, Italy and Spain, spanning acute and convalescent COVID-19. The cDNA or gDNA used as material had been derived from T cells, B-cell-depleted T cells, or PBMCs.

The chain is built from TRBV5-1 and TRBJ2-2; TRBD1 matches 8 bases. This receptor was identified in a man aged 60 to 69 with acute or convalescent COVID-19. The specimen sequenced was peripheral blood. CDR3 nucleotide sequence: TGCGCCAGCAGCTTGGCCCTGGGACAGGTCACCGGGGAGCTGTTTTTT. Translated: CASSLALGQVTGELFF.